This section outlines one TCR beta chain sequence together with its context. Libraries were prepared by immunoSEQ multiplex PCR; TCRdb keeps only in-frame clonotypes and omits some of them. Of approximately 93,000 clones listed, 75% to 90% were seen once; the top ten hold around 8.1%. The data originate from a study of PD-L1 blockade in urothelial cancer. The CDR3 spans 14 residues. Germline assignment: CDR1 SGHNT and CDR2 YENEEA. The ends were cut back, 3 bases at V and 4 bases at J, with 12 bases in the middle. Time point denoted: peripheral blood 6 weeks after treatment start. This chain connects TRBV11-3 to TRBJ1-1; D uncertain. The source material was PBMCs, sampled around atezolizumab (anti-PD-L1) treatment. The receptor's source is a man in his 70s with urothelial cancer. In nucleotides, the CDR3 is TGTGCCAGCAGCTTCAGCACAGCGGGCACTGAAGCTTTCTTT. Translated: CASSFSTAGTEAFF. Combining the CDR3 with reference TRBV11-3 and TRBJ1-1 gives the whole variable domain EAGVVQSPRYKIIEKKQPVAFWCNPISGHNTLYWYLQNLGQGPELLIRYENEEAVDDSQLPKDRFSAERLKGVDSTLKIQPAELGDSAVYLCASSFSTAGTEAFFGQGTRLTVV.